Included here is one TCR beta chain sequence, with context. CDR3 size: 15 residues. CDR1 SGHAT and CDR2 FQNNGV come from the germline V gene. V dropped 0 bases and J dropped 2 bases, with 10 bases sitting between them. Sequencing was performed with immunoSEQ multiplex PCR; in TCRdb, only in-frame clones are kept and a portion is missing. There are 88,000 or so clones in the sample; 85% to 90% occur only once, and roughly 1.5% lies in the top ten. The sample comes from a study of T cells after somatic rescue of genetic block. The rearrangement joins TRBV11-2 to TRBJ1-1, with D unclear. The specimen sequenced was peripheral blood mononuclear cells (PBMCs). This sequence was found in a woman aged 18-29 years. The CDR3 here is CASSLESAGNTEAFF. CDR3 sequence (DNA): TGTGCCAGCAGCTTAGAATCGGCGGGTAACACTGAAGCTTTCTTT.